Reported below is one T cell receptor (beta chain). Its specificity is not known. This could be a read error, since a much larger clone is one nucleotide away. Per sample, extraction of total RNA gave at least 5.5 micrograms in every case. Trimming took 5 bases from V and 7 from J, leaving 21 bases between them. The germline V gene encodes CDR1 SGHTA and CDR2 FQGNSA. The CDR3 is 15 amino acids. The use of a sample-barcoded 5' primer and a J-beta primer mix characterized a second PCR of about 7 to 12 cycles. TCRdb independently ran MiXCR on the 5' RACE reads; one entry per CDR3 protein. The data contain 800,000 to 950,000 distinct CDR3 sequences, approximately 32% of them singletons. This sample is part of a study of blood T cells in healthy people across ages. Study findings and constraints: Older individuals had lower TCR beta diversity per million T cells (the decline was roughly linear).

The same sample was also used in a study of T cells of mothers and their children. That study reports: Samples were obtained from a few healthy Caucasian mothers and their six children.

The origin of this receptor is a woman between 40 and 55 years old in good health. The V and J genes are TRBV7-2 and TRBJ2-7; D gene unclear. The sequencing sample was made of blood. The CDR3 here is CASSLCQSPDGEQYF. CDR3 coding DNA: TGTGCCAGCAGCCTTTGCCAAAGCCCCGACGGGGAGCAGTACTTC.